This is a list of T cell receptor beta chains from one sample in a study of blood T cell repertoires in COVID-19. Clones were read by immunoSEQ multiplex PCR, and TCRdb kept only the in-frame ones, dropping some. The sample carries 200,000 to 250,000 clones, about nine tenths recorded once. Material for sequencing was peripheral blood. These receptors all come from a man between 60 and 75 years old who had recovered from COVID-19. Each CDR3 is given with its conserved first and last residue. The order of the fields is clone size, J gene, V gene, D gene, CDR3 length, CDR3 DNA, CDR3 protein. D genes are given only for firm matches. Size values are once, few and many counts, or a class for expanded clones, and some rows have none.

>-|TRBJ1-2|TRBV3-1/TRBV3-2|-|14
TGTGCCAGCAGCCATAGACAACAGAACTATGGCTACACCTTC
CASSHRQQNYGYTF
>-|TRBJ2-7|TRBV6-6|-|14
TGTGCCAGCAGTCCCGGGGGTTTTGGGTCCGAGCAGTACTTC
CASSPGGFGSEQYF
>-|TRBJ2-3|TRBV24-1|TRBD1|14
TGTGCCACCAGCGGAGGACAGGGAACAGATACGCAGTATTTT
CATSGGQGTDTQYF
>-|TRBJ1-5|TRBV5-1|-|15
TGCGCCAGCAGCCAAACAGACCCCTACAATCAGCCCCAGCATTTT
CASSQTDPYNQPQHF
>-|TRBJ2-5|TRBV28|-|12
TGTGCCAGCAGTTTAGTACAAGAGACCCAGTACTTC
CASSLVQETQYF
>-|TRBJ1-4|TRBV5-4|-|15
TGTGCCAGCAGCTTGGATGGCAGGGCGAATGAAAAACTGTTTTTT
CASSLDGRANEKLFF
>once|TRBJ2-2|TRBV9|TRBD2|17
TGTGCCAGCAGCGTAGGGCCTGGCGGGGGGATGGCCGGGGAGCTGTTTTTT
CASSVGPGGGMAGELFF
>-|TRBJ1-5|TRBV3-1/TRBV3-2|-|12
TGTGCCAGCAGTCAAGAGGGAGCGCCCCAGCATTTT
CASSQEGAPQHF
>-|TRBJ1-1|TRBV18|TRBD1|15
TGTGCCAGCTCACCGACAGGGGGGATGAACACTGAAGCTTTCTTT
CASSPTGGMNTEAFF
>-|TRBJ2-2|TRBV7-2|-|15
TGTGCCAGCAGCTTTCTGACAGGGAACACCGGGGAGCTGTTTTTT
CASSFLTGNTGELFF
>-|TRBJ2-2|TRBV2|TRBD1|15
TGTGCCAGCAGTGGATTCCCAGGGGGCACCGGGGAGCTGTTTTTT
CASSGFPGGTGELFF
>-|TRBJ1-3|TRBV7-9|-|16
TGTGCCAGCAGCTCGCATAGGACAGTCTCTGGAAACACCATATATTTT
CASSSHRTVSGNTIYF
>-|TRBJ2-7|TRBV11-2|-|15
TGTGCCAGCAGCATCGTACAGGGATCCCCCTACGAGCAGTACTTC
CASSIVQGSPYEQYF
>-|TRBJ1-3|TRBV5-8|-|17
TGTGCCAGCAGCTTGCCCTCAGGGGCTTTCGTTGGAAACACCATATATTTT
CASSLPSGAFVGNTIYF
>-|TRBJ2-5|TRBV9|-|15
TGTGCCAGCAGCCCCGGGAGCCGGGTTTCAGAGACCCAGTACTTC
CASSPGSRVSETQYF
>-|TRBJ1-2|TRBV18|-|13
TGTGCCAGCTCACCGCTCAGCGAGGAGGGCTACACCTTC
CASSPLSEEGYTF
>-|TRBJ1-1|TRBV30|-|12
TGTGCCTCGCAGGGACTTAACACTGAAGCTTTCTTT
CASQGLNTEAFF
>-|TRBJ2-6|TRBV20-1|TRBD2|19
TGCAGTGCTAGTGTCCTGGGGGCTAGCGGGGGCTCTGGGGCCAACGTCCTGACTTTC
CSASVLGASGGSGANVLTF
>-|TRBJ1-1|TRBV9|TRBD1|15
TGTGCCAGCAGCCCCGGGACAGGGGGAAAAACTGAAGCTTTCTTT
CASSPGTGGKTEAFF
>-|TRBJ2-1|TRBV4-1|TRBD2|16
TGCGCCAGCAGCCCCTCCGGGGGGACTGCGAGCAGTGAGCAGTTCTTC
CASSPSGGTASSEQFF
>-|TRBJ1-5|TRBV6-5|TRBD1|12
TGTGCCACCGGACAGGGTAATCAGCCCCAGCATTTT
CATGQGNQPQHF
>-|TRBJ1-6|TRBV9|-|15
TGTGCCAGCAGCGCGGAGGACAGTTTGCTCTCACCCCTCCACTTT
CASSAEDSLLSPLHF
>once|TRBJ1-4|TRBV28|TRBD1|14
TGTGCCAGCAGGCCGACAGGGAATAGGGAAAAACTGTTTTTT
CASRPTGNREKLFF
>few|TRBJ2-7|TRBV9|-|16
TGTGCCAGCAGCGTAGCTTTCCGGGAGAGCTCCTACGAGCAGTACTTC
CASSVAFRESSYEQYF
>-|TRBJ1-5|TRBV6-5|TRBD1|15
TGTGCCAGCAGTAGGACAGGCTTTTTCAATCAGCCCCAGCATTTT
CASSRTGFFNQPQHF
>-|TRBJ2-4|TRBV6-5|TRBD1|14
TGTGCCAGCAGTAAGACAGGGCCCAAAAACATTCAGTACTTC
CASSKTGPKNIQYF
>-|TRBJ2-3|TRBV4-3|TRBD2|16
TGCGCCAGCAGCCAGAGGACTAGCGGGAACGCAGATACGCAGTATTTT
CASSQRTSGNADTQYF
>-|TRBJ2-1|TRBV5-1|TRBD2|14
TGCGCCAGCAGCTTGGGGCTAGCGGGAGGGGAGCAGTTCTTC
CASSLGLAGGEQFF
>once|TRBJ1-6|TRBV19|-|16
TGTGCCAGTAGTATTTCGGGCGGACAGCTAAATTCACCCCTCCACTTT
CASSISGGQLNSPLHF
>-|TRBJ1-1|TRBV6-6|-|14
TGTGCCAGCAGCCCCCCTACAGCTCTGACTGAAGCTTTCTTT
CASSPPTALTEAFF
>-|TRBJ2-7|TRBV7-2|TRBD2|16
TGTGCCAGCAGCCCAGAAAGCGGGAGGGTCTCCTACGAGCAGTACTTC
CASSPESGRVSYEQYF
>-|TRBJ1-2|TRBV2|TRBD1|13
TGTGCCAGCACTCAGACAGGGTCTGCTGGCTACACCTTC
CASTQTGSAGYTF
>-|TRBJ2-5|TRBV4-1|-|15
TGCGCCAGCAGCCAAGGGTCGGCGGGGGCGGAGACCCAGTACTTC
CASSQGSAGAETQYF
>few|TRBJ1-3|TRBV2|TRBD1|18
TGTGCCAGCAGTGAAAGGGGACAGGGGATTTTGTCTGGAAACACCATATATTTT
CASSERGQGILSGNTIYF
>few|TRBJ1-3|TRBV27|-|14
TGTGCCAGCAGTCGGCAGGGTGGGGGAAACACCATATATTTT
CASSRQGGGNTIYF
>-|TRBJ1-2|TRBV30|-|15
TGTGCCTGGAGTGTAGGGGCGGGACCCAACTATGGCTACACCTTC
CAWSVGAGPNYGYTF
>-|TRBJ2-3|TRBV30|TRBD2|14
TGTGCCTGGAGAACTAGCGGGAGAACGGATACGCAGTATTTT
CAWRTSGRTDTQYF
>-|TRBJ2-1|TRBV12-5|TRBD2|15
TGTGCTAGTGGTTTGGGGCTAGCGGGGGGGAATGAGCAGTTCTTC
CASGLGLAGGNEQFF
>-|TRBJ2-1|TRBV7-2|TRBD2|16
TGTGCCAGCAGCTTAGAAGGTTCGAGCGGGAGTAATGAGCAGTTCTTC
CASSLEGSSGSNEQFF
>-|TRBJ2-7|TRBV5-6|TRBD1|15
TGTGCCAGCAGCTTGGGGGACAGGGACTCCTACGAGCAGTACTTC
CASSLGDRDSYEQYF
>-|TRBJ2-5|TRBV6-6|-|16
TGTGCCAGTGACTCGCCGAGTGGGGCCAGTAGACAGACCCAGTACTTC
CASDSPSGASRQTQYF
>few|TRBJ2-3|TRBV7-9|-|14
TGTGCCAGCAGCCTTGCTAGCAACGCAGATACGCAGTATTTT
CASSLASNADTQYF
>-|TRBJ2-3|TRBV28|TRBD2|17
TGTGCCAGCAGTTCGCCACCCGGGGCAGGGAGGGCAGATACGCAGTATTTT
CASSSPPGAGRADTQYF
>-|TRBJ2-7|TRBV28|TRBD1|15
TGTGCCAGCAGTTTAGCGACAGGGGGGGGAGGCGAGCAGTACTTC
CASSLATGGGGEQYF
>-|TRBJ1-5|TRBV15|TRBD1|14
TGTGCCACCAGCAGGGACAGGGGGGATCAGCCCCAGCATTTT
CATSRDRGDQPQHF
>-|TRBJ2-3|TRBV28|-|12
TGTGCCAGCAATGGAGGGACAGATACGCAGTATTTT
CASNGGTDTQYF
>-|TRBJ2-1|TRBV4-2|-|14
TGTGCCAGCAGCCAAGTTGGTATTGGCGGCGAGCAGTTCTTC
CASSQVGIGGEQFF
>-|TRBJ1-6|TRBV7-9|TRBD1|16
TGTGCCAGCAGCTCCGCGGGACAGGGGACCAATTCACCCCTCCACTTT
CASSSAGQGTNSPLHF
>-|TRBJ2-3|TRBV4-1|-|17
TGCGCCAGCAGCCAAGACCCCCAGGGGCGGGGCACAGATACGCAGTATTTT
CASSQDPQGRGTDTQYF
>-|TRBJ2-1|TRBV15|-|13
TGTGCCACCAGCAGTTCCCTTCGTAATGAGCAGTTCTTC
CATSSSLRNEQFF
>-|TRBJ2-3|TRBV7-3|TRBD2|15
TGTGCCAGCAGTCCGAGCGGGGCTAGCACAGATACGCAGTATTTT
CASSPSGASTDTQYF
>-|TRBJ1-5|TRBV18|-|14
TGTGCCAGCTCACCAATCCAGGACAATCAGCCCCAGCATTTT
CASSPIQDNQPQHF